The present T cell receptor beta chain was sequenced within a study of CD8 T cells in ankylosing spondylitis. Study-wide results and limits: Characteristic, it appeared, of ankylosing spondylitis blood was a TCR beta motif of eight or nine highly homologous variants.

The germline V gene encodes CDR1 SGHDT and CDR2 YYEEEE. Trimming at V came to 5 bases and at J to 10 bases, leaving 13 bases not matched to a gene. CDR3 length equals 15 residues. This clonotype was counted between two and nine times. The antigen remains unidentified. TCRdb recomputed calls from the 5' RACE reads with MiXCR, one row per CDR3 protein. The table lists around 540,000 distinct CDR3 sequences, roughly 12% of them singletons, with approximately 7% in the top ten. This chain links TRBV5-6 with TRBJ2-1; 9 nucleotides align to TRBD2. Sequenced sample: blood, either unsorted or a sorted T cell fraction (not recorded which). This clonotype originated in a male donor with ankylosing spondylitis. CDR3 sequence (DNA): TGTGCCAGCAGATTAAGCCTAGCGGGGATTTTCGAGCAGTTCTTC. Protein sequence: CASRLSLAGIFEQFF.